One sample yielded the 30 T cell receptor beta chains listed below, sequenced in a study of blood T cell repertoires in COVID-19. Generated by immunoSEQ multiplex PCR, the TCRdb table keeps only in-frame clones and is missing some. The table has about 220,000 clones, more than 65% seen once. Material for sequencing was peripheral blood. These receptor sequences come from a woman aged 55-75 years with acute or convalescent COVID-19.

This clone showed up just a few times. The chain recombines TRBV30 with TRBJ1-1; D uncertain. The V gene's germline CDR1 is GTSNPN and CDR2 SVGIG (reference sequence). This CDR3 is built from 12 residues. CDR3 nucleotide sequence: TGTGCTCTCATCCCCGGGAACACTGAAGCTTTCTTT. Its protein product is CALIPGNTEAFF.

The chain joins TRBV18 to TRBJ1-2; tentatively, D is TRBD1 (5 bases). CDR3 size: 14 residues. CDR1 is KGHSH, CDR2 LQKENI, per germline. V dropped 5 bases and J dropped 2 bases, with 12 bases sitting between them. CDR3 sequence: CASSSSGPNYGYTF. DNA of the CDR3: TGTGCCAGCTCATCTTCAGGGCCCAACTATGGCTACACCTTC.

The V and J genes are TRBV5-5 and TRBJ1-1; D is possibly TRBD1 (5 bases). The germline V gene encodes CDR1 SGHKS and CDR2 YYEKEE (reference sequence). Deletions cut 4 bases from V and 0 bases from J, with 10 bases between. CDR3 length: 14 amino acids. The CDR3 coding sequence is TGTGCCAGCAGCCTGGGACTGATGAACACTGAAGCTTTCTTT. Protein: CASSLGLMNTEAFF.

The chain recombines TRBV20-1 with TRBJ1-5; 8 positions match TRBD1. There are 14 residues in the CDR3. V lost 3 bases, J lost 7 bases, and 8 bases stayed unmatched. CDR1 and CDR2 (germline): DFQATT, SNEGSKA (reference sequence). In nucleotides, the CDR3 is TGCAGTGCTAGTGGCAGGGGGCGCGGGCAGCCCCAGCATTTT. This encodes CSASGRGRGQPQHF.

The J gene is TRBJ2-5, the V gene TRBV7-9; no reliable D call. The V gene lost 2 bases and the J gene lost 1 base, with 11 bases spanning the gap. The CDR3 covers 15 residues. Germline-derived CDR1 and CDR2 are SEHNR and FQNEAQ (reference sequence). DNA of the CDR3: TGTGCCAGCAGCTTAAATTCTATCTCCCAAGAGACCCAGTACTTC. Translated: CASSLNSISQETQYF. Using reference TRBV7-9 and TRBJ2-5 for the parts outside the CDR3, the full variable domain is DTGVSQNPRHKITKRGQNVTFRCDPISEHNRLYWYRQTLGQGPEFLTYFQNEAQLEKSRLLSDRFSAERPKGSFSTLEIQRTEQGDSAMYLCASSLNSISQETQYFGPGTRLLVL.

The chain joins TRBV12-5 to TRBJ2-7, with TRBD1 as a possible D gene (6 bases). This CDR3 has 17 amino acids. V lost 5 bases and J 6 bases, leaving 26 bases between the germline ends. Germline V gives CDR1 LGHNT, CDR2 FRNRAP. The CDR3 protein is CASGQRPLDRRLFEQYF. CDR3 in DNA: TGTGCTAGTGGTCAACGACCCTTGGACAGACGACTTTTCGAGCAGTACTTC.

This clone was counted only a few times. The CDR3 protein is CSHGGDGYTF. The CDR3 bases are TGCAGTCACGGGGGAGATGGCTACACCTTC. This chain links TRBV20-1 with TRBJ1-2, with TRBD1 as a possible D gene (5 bases). CDR3 length: 10 amino acids. Germline values: CDR1 DFQATT, CDR2 SNEGSKA (reference sequence). V lost 8 bases and J 6 bases, leaving 10 bases between the germline ends.

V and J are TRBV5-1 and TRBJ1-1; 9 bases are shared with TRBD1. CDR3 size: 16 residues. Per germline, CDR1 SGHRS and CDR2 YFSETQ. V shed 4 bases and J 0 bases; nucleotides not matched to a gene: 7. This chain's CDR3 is CASSPPGQGLNTEAFF. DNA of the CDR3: TGCGCCAGCAGCCCCCCGGGACAGGGATTGAACACTGAAGCTTTCTTT.

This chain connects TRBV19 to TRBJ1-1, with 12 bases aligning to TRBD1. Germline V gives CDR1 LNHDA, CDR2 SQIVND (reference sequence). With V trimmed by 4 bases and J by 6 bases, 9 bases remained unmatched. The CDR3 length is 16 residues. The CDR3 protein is CASSTHPGQGASEAFF. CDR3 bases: TGTGCCAGTAGTACGCACCCGGGACAGGGGGCCTCTGAAGCTTTCTTT.

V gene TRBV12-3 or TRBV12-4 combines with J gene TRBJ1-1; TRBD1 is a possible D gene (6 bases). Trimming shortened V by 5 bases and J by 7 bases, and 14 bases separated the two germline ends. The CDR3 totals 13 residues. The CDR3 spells CASSTTGWGEAFF. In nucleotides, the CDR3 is TGTGCCAGCAGTACCACAGGGTGGGGTGAAGCTTTCTTT.

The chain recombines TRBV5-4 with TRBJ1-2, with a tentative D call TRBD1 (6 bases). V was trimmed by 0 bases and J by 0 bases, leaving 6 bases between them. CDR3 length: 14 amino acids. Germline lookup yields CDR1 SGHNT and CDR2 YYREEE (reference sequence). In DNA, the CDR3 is TGTGCCAGCAGCTTGGACAGGGCTAACTATGGCTACACCTTC. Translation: CASSLDRANYGYTF.

CDR3 sequence reads: CASFERGNQPQHF. The CDR3 nucleotides are TGTGCCAGCTTCGAGCGGGGGAATCAGCCCCAGCATTTT. This chain uses TRBV5-8 with TRBJ1-5; D is possibly TRBD1 (5 bases). The CDR3 has 13 amino acids. Germline CDR1 is SGHTS and CDR2 is YDEGEE. Trimming left V 7 bases short and J 4 bases short, with 12 bases between.

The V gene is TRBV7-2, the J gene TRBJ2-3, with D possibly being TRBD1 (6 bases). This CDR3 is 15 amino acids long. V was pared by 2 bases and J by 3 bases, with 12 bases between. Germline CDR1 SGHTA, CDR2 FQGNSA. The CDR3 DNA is TGTGCCAGCAGCTTAAAAGGACAGCCAACAGATACGCAGTATTTT. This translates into CASSLKGQPTDTQYF.

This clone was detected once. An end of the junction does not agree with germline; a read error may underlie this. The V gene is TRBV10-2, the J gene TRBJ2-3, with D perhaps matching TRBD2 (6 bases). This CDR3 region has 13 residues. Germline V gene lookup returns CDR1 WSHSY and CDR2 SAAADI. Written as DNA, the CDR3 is TGCGCCAGCATTGAGCGGGGCACAGATACGCAGTATTTT. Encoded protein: CASIERGTDTQYF.

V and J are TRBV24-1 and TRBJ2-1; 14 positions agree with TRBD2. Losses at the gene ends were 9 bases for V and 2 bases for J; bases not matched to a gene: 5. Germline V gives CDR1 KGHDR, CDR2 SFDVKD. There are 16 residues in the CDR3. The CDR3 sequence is CATEGTSGGPYNEQFF. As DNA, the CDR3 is TGTGCCACCGAAGGGACTAGCGGGGGTCCCTACAATGAGCAGTTCTTC.

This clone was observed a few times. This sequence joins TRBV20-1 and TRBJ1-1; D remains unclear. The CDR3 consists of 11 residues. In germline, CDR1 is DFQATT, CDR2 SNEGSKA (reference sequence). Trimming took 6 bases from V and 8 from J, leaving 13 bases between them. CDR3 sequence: CSAAAANEAFF. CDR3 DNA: TGCAGTGCCGCGGCGGCGAACGAAGCTTTCTTT.

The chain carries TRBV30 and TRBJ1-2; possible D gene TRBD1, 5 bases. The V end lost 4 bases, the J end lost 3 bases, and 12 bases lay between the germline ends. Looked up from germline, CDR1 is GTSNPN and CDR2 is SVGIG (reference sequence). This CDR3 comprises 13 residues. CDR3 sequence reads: CAWIRGRHYGYTF. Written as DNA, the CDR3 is TGTGCCTGGATAAGGGGTAGGCACTATGGCTACACCTTC.

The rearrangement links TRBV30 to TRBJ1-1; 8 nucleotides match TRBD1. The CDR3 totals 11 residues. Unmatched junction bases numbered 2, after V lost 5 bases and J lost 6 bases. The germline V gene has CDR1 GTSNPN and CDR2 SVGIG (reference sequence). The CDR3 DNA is TGTGCCTGGCGGACAGGGTCTGAAGCTTTCTTT. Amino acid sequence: CAWRTGSEAFF.

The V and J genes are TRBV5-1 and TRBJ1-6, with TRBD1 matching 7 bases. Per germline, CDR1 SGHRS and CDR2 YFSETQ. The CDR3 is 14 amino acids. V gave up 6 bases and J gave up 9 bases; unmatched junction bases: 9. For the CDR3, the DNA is TGCGCCAGCAACCCGGGACAGTCGGGTTCACCCCTCCACTTT. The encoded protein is CASNPGQSGSPLHF.

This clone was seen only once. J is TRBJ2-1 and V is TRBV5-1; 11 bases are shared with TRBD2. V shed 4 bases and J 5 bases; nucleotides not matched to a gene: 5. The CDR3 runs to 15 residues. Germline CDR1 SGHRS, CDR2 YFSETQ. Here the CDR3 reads CASSPLAGVNNEQFF. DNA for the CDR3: TGCGCCAGCAGCCCACTAGCGGGGGTCAACAATGAGCAGTTCTTC.

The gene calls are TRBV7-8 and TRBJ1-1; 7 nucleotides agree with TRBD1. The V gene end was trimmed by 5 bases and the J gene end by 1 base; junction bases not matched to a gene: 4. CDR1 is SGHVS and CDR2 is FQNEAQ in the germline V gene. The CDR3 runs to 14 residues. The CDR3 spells CASSDWDRNTEAFF. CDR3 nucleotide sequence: TGTGCCAGCAGCGACTGGGACAGGAACACTGAAGCTTTCTTT.

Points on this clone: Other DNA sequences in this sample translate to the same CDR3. CDR3 sequence (DNA): TGTGCCAGCAGCGTAGATGGGGCCGGACAGCCCCAGCATTTT. Its protein product is CASSVDGAGQPQHF. This chain links TRBV9 with TRBJ1-5, with a weak D call TRBD1 (5 bases). Between the trimmed V and J ends, which lost 0 bases and 7 bases, there was a span of 11 bases. The CDR3 contains 14 residues. Germline CDR1 reads SGDLS; CDR2 reads YYNGEE.

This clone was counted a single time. The CDR3 sequence: CASSDEWGELFF. CDR3 nucleotides: TGTGCCAGCAGTGATGAGTGGGGGGAGCTGTTTTTT. The rearrangement joins TRBV2 to TRBJ2-2, with no clear D. Germline V CDR1 and CDR2: SNHLY, FYNNEI. The V end was cut by 3 bases, the J end by 8 bases, with 7 bases between. This CDR3 is 12 amino acids long. Filled out from reference TRBV2 and TRBJ2-2, the complete variable domain reads EPEVTQTPSHQVTQMGQEVILRCVPISNHLYFYWYRQILGQKVEFLVSFYNNEISEKSEIFDDQFSVERPDGSNFTLKIRSTKLEDSAMYFCASSDEWGELFFGEGSRLTVL.

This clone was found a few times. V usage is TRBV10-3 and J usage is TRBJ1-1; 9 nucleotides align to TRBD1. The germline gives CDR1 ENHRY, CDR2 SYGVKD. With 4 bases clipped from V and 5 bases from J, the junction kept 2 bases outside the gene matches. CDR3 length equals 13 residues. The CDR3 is CAISGTGETEAFF. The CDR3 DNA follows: TGTGCCATCAGTGGGACAGGGGAAACTGAAGCTTTCTTT.

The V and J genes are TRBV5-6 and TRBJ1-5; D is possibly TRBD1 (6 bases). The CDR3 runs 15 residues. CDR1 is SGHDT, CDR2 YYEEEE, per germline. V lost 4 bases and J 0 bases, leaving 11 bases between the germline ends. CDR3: CASSRGGFSNQPQHF. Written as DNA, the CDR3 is TGTGCCAGCAGCAGAGGGGGTTTTAGCAATCAGCCCCAGCATTTT. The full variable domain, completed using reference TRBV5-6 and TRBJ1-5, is DAGVTQSPTHLIKTRGQQVTLRCSPKSGHDTVSWYQQALGQGPQFIFQYYEEEERQRGNFPDRFSGHQFPNYSSELNVNALLLGDSALYLCASSRGGFSNQPQHFGDGTRLSIL.

CDR3 sequence (DNA): TGTGCCAGCAGCTTAGGTCTGGCAAGCTCTGGAAACACCATATATTTT. Translated: CASSLGLASSGNTIYF. The rearrangement links TRBV13 to TRBJ1-3; D gene uncertain. Germline loops: CDR1 PRHDT, CDR2 FYEKMQ (reference sequence). The CDR3 consists of 16 residues. Trimming stripped 0 bases from V and 0 bases from J, with 9 bases between.

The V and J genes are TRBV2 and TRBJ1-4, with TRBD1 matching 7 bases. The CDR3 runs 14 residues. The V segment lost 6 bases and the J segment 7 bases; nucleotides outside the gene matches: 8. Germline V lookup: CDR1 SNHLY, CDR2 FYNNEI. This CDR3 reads CASSRDRVGEKLFF. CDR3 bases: TGTGCCAGCAGCCGCGACAGGGTTGGTGAAAAACTGTTTTTT.

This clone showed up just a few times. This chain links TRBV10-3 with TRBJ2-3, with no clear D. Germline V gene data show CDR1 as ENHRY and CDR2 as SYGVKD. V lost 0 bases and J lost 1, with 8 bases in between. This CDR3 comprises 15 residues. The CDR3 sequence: CAISESVQGTDTQYF. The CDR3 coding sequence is TGTGCCATCAGTGAGTCAGTTCAGGGCACAGATACGCAGTATTTT.

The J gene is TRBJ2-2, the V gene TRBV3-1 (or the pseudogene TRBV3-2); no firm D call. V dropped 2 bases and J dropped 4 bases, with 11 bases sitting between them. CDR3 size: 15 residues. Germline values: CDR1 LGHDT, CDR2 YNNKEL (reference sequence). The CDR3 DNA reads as TGTGCCAGCAGCCAACCGGTACCTCGCACCGGGGAGCTGTTTTTT. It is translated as CASSQPVPRTGELFF.

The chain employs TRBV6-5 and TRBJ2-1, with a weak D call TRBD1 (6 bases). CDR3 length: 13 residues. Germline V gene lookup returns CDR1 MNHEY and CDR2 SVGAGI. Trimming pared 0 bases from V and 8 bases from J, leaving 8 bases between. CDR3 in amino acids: CASSYSTGHEQFF. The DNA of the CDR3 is TGTGCCAGCAGTTACTCGACAGGCCATGAGCAGTTCTTC.